Shown below are 20 T cell receptor beta chains from a single sample sequenced in a study of blood T cell repertoires in COVID-19. Clones were read by immunoSEQ multiplex PCR, and TCRdb kept only the in-frame ones, dropping some. In the table there are 60,000 to 65,000 clones, about four fifths of which are singletons. What was sequenced was peripheral blood. These receptors were collected from a human donor in a cohort sampled during active COVID-19.

This rearrangement joins TRBV30 to TRBJ2-3; D might be TRBD2 (5 bases). With 2 bases removed from V and 8 bases from J, the gap between germline ends came to 11 bases. The V gene's germline CDR1 is GTSNPN and CDR2 SVGIG (reference sequence). The CDR3 spans 12 residues. The DNA for the CDR3 is TGTGCCTGGAGTCCCCAGGCGGGTACGCAGTATTTT. This encodes CAWSPQAGTQYF. The full variable domain, its missing parts supplied by reference TRBV30 and TRBJ2-3, is SQTIHQWPATLVQPVGSPLSLECTVEGTSNPNLYWYRQAAGRGLQLLFYSVGIGQISSEVPQNLSASRPQDRQFILSSKKLLLSDSGFYLCAWSPQAGTQYFGPGTRLTVL.

In this sample, this clone turned up a few times. This rearrangement joins TRBV6-6 to TRBJ1-2; the D gene is possibly TRBD1 (5 bases). Trimming took 2 bases from V and 4 from J, leaving 14 bases between them. The V gene's germline CDR1 is MNHNY and CDR2 SVGAGI (reference sequence). The CDR3 contains 15 residues. CDR3 coding DNA: TGTGCCAGCAGTTACGACACAGGCCTTAGCTATGGCTACACCTTC. This gives the protein CASSYDTGLSYGYTF.

The rearrangement joins TRBV15 to TRBJ1-5; D ambiguous. The V gene lost 1 base and the J gene lost 4 bases, with 5 bases spanning the gap. This CDR3 has 13 residues. Per the germline V gene, CDR1 is LNHNV and CDR2 is YYDKDF (reference sequence). The CDR3 region has the DNA TGTGCCACCAGCAGAGCTTTGAATCAGCCCCAGCATTTT. Translated, it gives CATSRALNQPQHF.

The CDR3 DNA follows: TGCAGCGTTGTTCCTCGGGGGGGCCCCTACAATGAGCAGTTCTTC. Amino acid sequence: CSVVPRGGPYNEQFF. The V and J genes are TRBV29-1 and TRBJ2-1; TRBD2 aligns across 8 bases. The V gene end was trimmed by 4 bases and the J gene end by 2 bases; junction bases not matched to a gene: 7. The CDR3 totals 15 residues. Germline-derived CDR1 and CDR2 are SQVTM and ANQGSEA.

The rearrangement joins TRBV6-5 to TRBJ1-5, with D unclear. The germline gives CDR1 MNHEY, CDR2 SVGAGI. The CDR3 is 12 residues long. Deletions cut 8 bases from V and 2 bases from J, with 7 bases between. CDR3 in amino acids: CASGEGNQPQHF. The CDR3 nucleotides are TGTGCCAGCGGGGAGGGCAATCAGCCCCAGCATTTT.

The chain couples TRBV19 to TRBJ2-2; 7 bases align to TRBD1. The CDR3 totals 14 residues. Unmatched junction bases numbered 0, after V lost 1 base and J lost 4 bases. CDR1 is LNHDA, CDR2 SQIVND, per germline (reference sequence). This CDR3 is CASSIAGGTGELFF. CDR3 sequence (DNA): TGTGCCAGTAGTATAGCAGGGGGCACCGGGGAGCTGTTTTTT.

The chain combines TRBV28 with TRBJ2-5; TRBD1 matches at 10 bases. V shed 1 base and J 4 bases; nucleotides not matched to a gene: 3. The CDR3 is 15 amino acids. Germline V gene data show CDR1 as MDHEN and CDR2 as SYDVKM. The CDR3 DNA reads TGTGCCAGCAGTTTATTTAGGACAGGGGGAGAGACCCAGTACTTC. It specifies CASSLFRTGGETQYF.

V gene TRBV6-1 combines with J gene TRBJ1-5; 8 bases line up with TRBD1. Germline CDR1 MNHNS, CDR2 SASEGT. The CDR3 loop spans 17 amino acids. The V and J ends lost 4 bases and 0 bases, in that order; junction bases with no gene match: 8. The chain's CDR3 is CASSVTGTGYSNQPQHF. The DNA for the CDR3 is TGTGCCAGCAGTGTTACCGGGACAGGTTATAGCAATCAGCCCCAGCATTTT.

This clone was detected only once. J is TRBJ2-2 and V is TRBV10-2; D possibly corresponds to TRBD1 (6 bases). The CDR3 spans 14 residues. V lost 7 bases and J lost 1, with 10 bases in between. Per germline, CDR1 WSHSY and CDR2 SAAADI. CDR3 DNA: TGCGCCAGCAAACGACAGGAGAACACCGGGGAGCTGTTTTTT. Protein: CASKRQENTGELFF.

The chain recombines TRBV19 with TRBJ1-6; TRBD1 aligns across 8 bases. The CDR3 runs 16 residues. Germline CDR1 and CDR2: LNHDA and SQIVND (reference sequence). The J segment lost 7 bases and the V segment lost 5 bases, leaving 10 bases of the junction unmatched. CDR3 DNA: TGTGCCAGTAGTGCCGAAAGGACAGGGACGAATTCACCCCTCCACTTT. Translated: CASSAERTGTNSPLHF. The full variable domain, its missing parts supplied by reference TRBV19 and TRBJ1-6, is DGGITQSPKYLFRKEGQNVTLSCEQNLNHDAMYWYRQDPGQGLRLIYYSQIVNDFQKGDIAEGYSVSREKKESFPLTVTSAQKNPTAFYLCASSAERTGTNSPLHFGNGTRLTVT.

The rearrangement uses TRBV9 and TRBJ2-5; D might be TRBD1 (7 bases). The CDR3 is made up of 16 amino acids. CDR1 and CDR2 (germline): SGDLS, YYNGEE. Deletions cut 4 bases from V and 2 bases from J, with 18 bases between. The CDR3 spells CASSPGGQAGQETQYF. For the CDR3, the DNA is TGTGCCAGCAGCCCCGGAGGACAGGCGGGGCAAGAGACCCAGTACTTC.

This clone was seen a single time. The chain has TRBV15 and TRBJ2-6; D may be TRBD2 (5 bases). Trimming cost V 3 bases and J 0 bases, with 9 bases left between them. CDR3 length: 16 amino acids. Germline values: CDR1 LNHNV, CDR2 YYDKDF (reference sequence). The CDR3 loop reads CATSSGENSGANVLTF. The CDR3 DNA reads as TGTGCCACCAGCAGCGGGGAGAACTCTGGGGCCAACGTCCTGACTTTC.

The V gene is TRBV12-3 or TRBV12-4, the J gene TRBJ1-2, with 8 bases fitting TRBD1. Unmatched junction bases numbered 4, after V lost 5 bases and J lost 5 bases. CDR3 length: 13 amino acids. In DNA, the CDR3 is TGTGCCAGCAGTACCGGGACAGGTTATGGCTACACCTTC. Encoded protein: CASSTGTGYGYTF.

The chain employs TRBV11-3 and TRBJ2-2, with a weak D call TRBD1 (6 bases). Trimming pared 0 bases from V and 1 base from J, leaving 9 bases between. There are 16 residues in the CDR3. The V gene's germline CDR1 is SGHNT and CDR2 YENEEA. The CDR3 sequence: CASSLDLGQNTGELFF. The CDR3 nucleotides read TGTGCCAGCAGCTTAGATCTGGGACAGAACACCGGGGAGCTGTTTTTT.

This clone was seen more than once but under ten times. The chain employs TRBV12-3 or TRBV12-4 and TRBJ2-1; perhaps TRBD2 as D (6 bases). This CDR3 region has 12 residues. V lost 3 bases and J 10 bases, leaving 10 bases between the germline ends. DNA for the CDR3: TGTGCCAGCAGTTTTGCCGGGGGAGAGCAGTTCTTC. It encodes CASSFAGGEQFF.

This clone was seen only a few times. Other DNA sequences in this specimen translate into the identical CDR3. The chain employs TRBV2 and TRBJ1-1, with a tentative D call TRBD1 (6 bases). In germline, CDR1 is SNHLY, CDR2 FYNNEI. V lost 4 bases to trimming and J lost 0 bases, with 12 bases between them. The CDR3 totals 15 residues. CDR3 amino acids: CASSVPGHLNTEAFF. The CDR3 DNA is TGTGCCAGCAGTGTTCCGGGACACTTGAACACTGAAGCTTTCTTT.

The chain employs TRBV29-1 and TRBJ1-2; D not resolved. Between the trimmed V and J ends, which lost 3 bases and 7 bases, there was a span of 12 bases. This CDR3 is built from 12 residues. CDR1 and CDR2 from the germline V gene are SQVTM and ANQGSEA. Written as DNA, the CDR3 is TGCAGCGTTGACGTGGCACGTGGTGGCTACACCTTC. As protein: CSVDVARGGYTF.

The sample holds one count of this clone. V usage is TRBV14 and J usage is TRBJ1-2, with TRBD1 as a possible D gene (5 bases). CDR3 length equals 12 residues. CDR1 and CDR2 (germline): SGHDN, FVKESK. Trimming pared 3 bases from V and 8 bases from J, leaving 10 bases between. CDR3 coding DNA: TGTGCCAGCAGCCAGGGCAGGGAAGGCTACACCTTC. It specifies CASSQGREGYTF.

The chain is built from TRBV6-2 or TRBV6-3 and TRBJ2-3; TRBD1 agrees at 7 bases. This CDR3 is built from 13 residues. The germline CDR1 and CDR2 sequences are MNHEY and SVGEGT. Trimming at V came to 0 bases and at J to 7 bases, leaving 1 base not matched to a gene. The CDR3 is CASSYSDRYTQYF. The DNA of the CDR3 is TGTGCCAGCAGTTACTCGGACAGGTATACGCAGTATTTT.

This clone was seen a few times. At one end the junction does not follow the germline gene, possibly because of a read error. V is TRBV7-7 and J is TRBJ2-2; 7 nucleotides line up with TRBD1. CDR3 length: 15 residues. Germline V gene sequence: CDR1 SSHAT, CDR2 FNYEAQ (reference sequence). The CDR3 bases are TGTGCTAGCAGCCAGCTGGGACAGCCCACCGGGGAGCTGTTTTTT. Translation: CASSQLGQPTGELFF.